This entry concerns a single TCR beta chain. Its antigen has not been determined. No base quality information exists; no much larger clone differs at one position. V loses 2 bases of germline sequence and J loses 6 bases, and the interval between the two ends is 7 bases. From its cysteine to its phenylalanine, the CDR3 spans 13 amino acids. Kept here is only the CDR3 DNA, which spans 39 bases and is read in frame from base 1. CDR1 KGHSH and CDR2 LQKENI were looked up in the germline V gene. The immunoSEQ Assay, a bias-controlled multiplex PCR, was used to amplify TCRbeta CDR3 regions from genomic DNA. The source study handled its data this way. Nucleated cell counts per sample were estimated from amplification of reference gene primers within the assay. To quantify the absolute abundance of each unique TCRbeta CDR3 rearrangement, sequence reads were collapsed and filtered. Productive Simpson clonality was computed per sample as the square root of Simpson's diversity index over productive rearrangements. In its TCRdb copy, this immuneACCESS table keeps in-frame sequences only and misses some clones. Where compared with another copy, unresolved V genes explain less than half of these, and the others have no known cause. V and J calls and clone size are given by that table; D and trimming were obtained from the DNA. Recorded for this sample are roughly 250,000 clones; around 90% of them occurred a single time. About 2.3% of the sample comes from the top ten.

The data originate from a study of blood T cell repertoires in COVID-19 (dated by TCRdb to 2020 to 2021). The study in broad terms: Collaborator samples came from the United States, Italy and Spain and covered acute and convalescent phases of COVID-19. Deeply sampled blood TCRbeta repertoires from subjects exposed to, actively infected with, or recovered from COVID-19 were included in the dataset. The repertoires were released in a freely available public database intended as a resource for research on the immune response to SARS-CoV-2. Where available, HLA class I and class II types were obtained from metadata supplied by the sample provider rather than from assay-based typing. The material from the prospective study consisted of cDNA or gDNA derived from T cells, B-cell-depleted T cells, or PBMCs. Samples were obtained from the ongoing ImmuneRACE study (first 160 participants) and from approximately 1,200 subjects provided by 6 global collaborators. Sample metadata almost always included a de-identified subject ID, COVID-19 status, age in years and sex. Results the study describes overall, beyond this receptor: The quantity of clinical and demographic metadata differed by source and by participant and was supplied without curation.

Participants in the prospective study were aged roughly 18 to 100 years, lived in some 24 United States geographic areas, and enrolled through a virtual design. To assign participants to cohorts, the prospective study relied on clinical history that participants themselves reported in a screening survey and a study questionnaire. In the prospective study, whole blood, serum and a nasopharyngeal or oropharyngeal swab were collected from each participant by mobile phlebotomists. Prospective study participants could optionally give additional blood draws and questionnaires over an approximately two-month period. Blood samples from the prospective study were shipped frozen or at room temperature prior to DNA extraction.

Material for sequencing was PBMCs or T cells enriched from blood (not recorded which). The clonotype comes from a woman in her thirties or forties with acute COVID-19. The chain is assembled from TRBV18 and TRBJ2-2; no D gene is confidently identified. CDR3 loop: CASSPSGPGELFF. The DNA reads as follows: TGTGCCAGCTCACCATCGGGTCCCGGGGAGCTGTTTTTT.